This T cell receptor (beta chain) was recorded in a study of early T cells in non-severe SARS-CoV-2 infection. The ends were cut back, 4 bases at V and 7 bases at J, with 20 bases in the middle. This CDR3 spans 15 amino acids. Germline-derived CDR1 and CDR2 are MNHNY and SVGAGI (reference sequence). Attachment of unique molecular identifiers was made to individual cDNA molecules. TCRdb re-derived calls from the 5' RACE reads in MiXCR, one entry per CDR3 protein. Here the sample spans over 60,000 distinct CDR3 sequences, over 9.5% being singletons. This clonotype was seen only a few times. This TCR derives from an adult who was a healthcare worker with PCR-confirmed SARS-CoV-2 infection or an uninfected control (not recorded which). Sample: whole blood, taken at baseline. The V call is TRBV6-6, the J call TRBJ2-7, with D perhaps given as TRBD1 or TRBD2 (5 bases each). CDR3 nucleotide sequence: TGTGCCAGCAGTTGGGGGACGACAGTTACGGGGGAGCAGTACTTC. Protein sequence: CASSWGTTVTGEQYF.